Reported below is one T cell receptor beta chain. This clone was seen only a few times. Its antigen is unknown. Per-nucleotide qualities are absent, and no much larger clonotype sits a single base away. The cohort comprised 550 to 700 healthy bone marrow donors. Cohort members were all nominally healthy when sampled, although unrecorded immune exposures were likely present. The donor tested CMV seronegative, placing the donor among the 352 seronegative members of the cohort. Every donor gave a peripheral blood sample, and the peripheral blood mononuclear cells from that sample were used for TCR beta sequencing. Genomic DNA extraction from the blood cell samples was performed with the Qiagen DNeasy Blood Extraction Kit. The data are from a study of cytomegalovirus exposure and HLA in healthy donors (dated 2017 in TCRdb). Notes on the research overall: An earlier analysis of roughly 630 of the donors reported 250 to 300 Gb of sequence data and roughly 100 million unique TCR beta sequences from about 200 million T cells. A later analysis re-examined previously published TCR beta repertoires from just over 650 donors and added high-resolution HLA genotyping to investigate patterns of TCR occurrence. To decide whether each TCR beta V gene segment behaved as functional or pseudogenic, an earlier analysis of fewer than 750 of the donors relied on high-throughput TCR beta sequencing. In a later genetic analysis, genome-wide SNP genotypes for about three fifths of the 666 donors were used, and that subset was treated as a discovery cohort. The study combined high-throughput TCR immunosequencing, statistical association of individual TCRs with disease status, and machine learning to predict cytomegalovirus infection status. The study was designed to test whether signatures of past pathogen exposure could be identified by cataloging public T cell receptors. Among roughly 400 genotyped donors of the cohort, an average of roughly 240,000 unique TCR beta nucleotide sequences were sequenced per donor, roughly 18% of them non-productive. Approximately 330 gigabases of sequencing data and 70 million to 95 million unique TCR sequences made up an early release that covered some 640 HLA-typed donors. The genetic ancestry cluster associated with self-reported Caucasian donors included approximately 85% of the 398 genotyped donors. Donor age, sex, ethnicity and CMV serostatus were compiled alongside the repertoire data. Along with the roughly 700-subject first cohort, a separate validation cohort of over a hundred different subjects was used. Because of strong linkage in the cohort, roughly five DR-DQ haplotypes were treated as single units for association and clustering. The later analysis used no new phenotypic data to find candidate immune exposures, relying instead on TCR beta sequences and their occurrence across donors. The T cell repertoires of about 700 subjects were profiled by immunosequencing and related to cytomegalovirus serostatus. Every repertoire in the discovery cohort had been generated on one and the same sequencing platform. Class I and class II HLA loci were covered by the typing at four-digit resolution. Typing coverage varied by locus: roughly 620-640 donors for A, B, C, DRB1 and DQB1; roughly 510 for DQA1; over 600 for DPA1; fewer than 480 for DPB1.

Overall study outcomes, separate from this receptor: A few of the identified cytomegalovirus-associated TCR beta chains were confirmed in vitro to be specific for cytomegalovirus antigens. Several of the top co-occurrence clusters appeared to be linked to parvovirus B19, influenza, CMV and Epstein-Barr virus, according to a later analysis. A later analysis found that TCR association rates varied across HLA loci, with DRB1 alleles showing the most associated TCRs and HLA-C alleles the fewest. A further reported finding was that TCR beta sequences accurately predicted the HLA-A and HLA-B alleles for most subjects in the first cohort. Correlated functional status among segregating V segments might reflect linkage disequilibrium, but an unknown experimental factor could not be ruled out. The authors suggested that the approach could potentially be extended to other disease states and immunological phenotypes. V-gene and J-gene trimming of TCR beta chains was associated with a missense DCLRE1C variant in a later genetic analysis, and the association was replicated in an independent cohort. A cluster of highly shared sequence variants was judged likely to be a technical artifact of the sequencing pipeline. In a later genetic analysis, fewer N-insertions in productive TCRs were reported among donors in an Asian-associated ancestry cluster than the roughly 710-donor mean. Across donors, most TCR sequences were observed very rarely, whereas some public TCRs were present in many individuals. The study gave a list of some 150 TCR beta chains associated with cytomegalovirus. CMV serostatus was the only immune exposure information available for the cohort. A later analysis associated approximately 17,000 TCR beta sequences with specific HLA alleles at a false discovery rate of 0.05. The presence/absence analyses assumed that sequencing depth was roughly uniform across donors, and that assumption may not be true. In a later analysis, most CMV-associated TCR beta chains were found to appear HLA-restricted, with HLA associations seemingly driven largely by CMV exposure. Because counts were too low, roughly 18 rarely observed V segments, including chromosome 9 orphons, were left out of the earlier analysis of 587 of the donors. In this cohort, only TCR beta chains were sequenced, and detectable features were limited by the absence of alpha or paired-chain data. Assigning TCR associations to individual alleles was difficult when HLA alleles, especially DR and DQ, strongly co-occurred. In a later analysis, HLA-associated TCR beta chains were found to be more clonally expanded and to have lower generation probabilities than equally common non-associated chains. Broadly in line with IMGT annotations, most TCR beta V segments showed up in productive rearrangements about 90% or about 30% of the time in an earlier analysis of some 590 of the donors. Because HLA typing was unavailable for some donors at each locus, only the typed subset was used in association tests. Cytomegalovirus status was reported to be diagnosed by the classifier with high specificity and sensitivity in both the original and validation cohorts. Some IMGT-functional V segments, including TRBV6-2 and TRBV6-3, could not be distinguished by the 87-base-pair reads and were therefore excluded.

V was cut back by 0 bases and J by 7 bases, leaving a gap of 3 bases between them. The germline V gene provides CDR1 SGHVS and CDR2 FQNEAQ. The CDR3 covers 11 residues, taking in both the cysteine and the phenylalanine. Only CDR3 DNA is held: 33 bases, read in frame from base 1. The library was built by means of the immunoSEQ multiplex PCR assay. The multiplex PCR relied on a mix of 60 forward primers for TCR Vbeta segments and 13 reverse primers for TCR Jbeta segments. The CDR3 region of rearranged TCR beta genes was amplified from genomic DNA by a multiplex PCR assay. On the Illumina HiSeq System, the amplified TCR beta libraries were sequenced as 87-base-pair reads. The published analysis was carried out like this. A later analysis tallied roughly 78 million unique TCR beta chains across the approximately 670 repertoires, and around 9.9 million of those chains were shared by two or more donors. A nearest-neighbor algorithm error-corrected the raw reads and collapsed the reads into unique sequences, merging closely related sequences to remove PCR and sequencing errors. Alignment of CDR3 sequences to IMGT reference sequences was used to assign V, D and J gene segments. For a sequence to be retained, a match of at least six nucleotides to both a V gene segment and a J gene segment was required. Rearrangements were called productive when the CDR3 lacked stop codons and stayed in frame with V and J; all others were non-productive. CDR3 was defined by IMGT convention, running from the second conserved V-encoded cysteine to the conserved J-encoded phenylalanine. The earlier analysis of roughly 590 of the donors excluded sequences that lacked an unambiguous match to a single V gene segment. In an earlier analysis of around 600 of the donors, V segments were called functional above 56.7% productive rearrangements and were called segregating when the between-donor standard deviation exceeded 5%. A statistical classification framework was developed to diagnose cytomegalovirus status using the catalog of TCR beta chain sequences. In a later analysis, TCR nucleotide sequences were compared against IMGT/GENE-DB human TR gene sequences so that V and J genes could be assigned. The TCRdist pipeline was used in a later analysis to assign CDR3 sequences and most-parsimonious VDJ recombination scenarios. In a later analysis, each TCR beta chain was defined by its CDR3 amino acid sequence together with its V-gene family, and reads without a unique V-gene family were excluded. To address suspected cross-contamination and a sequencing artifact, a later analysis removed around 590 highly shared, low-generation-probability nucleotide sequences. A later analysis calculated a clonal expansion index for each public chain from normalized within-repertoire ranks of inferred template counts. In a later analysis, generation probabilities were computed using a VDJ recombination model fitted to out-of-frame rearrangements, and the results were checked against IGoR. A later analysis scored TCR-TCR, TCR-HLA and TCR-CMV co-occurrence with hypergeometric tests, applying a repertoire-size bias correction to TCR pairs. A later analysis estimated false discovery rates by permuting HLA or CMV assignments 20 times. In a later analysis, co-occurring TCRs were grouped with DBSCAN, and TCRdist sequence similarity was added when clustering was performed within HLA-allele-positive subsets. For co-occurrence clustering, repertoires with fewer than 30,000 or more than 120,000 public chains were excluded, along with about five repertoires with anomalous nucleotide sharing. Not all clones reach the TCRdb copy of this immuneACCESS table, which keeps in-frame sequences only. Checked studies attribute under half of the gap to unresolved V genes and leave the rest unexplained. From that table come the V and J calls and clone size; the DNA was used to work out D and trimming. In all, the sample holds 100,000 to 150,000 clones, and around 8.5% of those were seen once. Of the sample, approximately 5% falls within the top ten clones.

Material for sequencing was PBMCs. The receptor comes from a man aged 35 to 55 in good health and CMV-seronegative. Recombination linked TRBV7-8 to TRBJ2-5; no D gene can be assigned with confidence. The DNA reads TGTGCCAGCAGCTTAGCCCGGACCCAGTACTTC. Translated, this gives CASSLARTQYF. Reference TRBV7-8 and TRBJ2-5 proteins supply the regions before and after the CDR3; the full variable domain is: GAGVSQSPRYKVAKRGQDVALRCDPISGHVSLFWYQQALGQGPEFLTYFQNEAQLDKSGLPSDRFFAERPEGSVSTLKIQRTQQEDSAVYLCASSLARTQYFGPGTRLLVL.